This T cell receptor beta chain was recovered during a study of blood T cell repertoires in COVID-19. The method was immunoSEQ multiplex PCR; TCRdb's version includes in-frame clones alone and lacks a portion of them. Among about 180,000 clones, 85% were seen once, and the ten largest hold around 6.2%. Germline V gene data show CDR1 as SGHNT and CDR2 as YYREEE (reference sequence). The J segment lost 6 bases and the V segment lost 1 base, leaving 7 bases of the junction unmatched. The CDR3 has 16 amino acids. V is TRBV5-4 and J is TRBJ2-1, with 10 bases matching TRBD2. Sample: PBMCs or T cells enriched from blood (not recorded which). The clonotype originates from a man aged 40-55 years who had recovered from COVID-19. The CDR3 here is CASSLTPSGGANEQFF. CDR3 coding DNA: TGTGCCAGCAGCTTGACCCCCAGCGGGGGGGCCAATGAGCAGTTCTTC.